Listed below are T cell receptor beta chains from one sample, sequenced in a study of blood T cell repertoires in COVID-19. Libraries were prepared by immunoSEQ multiplex PCR; TCRdb keeps only in-frame clonotypes and omits some of them. The sample has 300,000 or so clones, approximately 86% seen once. The sample was PBMCs or T cells enriched from blood (not recorded which). All receptors come from a woman aged 40 to 50 with acute COVID-19. Each CDR3 is given with its conserved first and last residue. The size entry is marked missing in some rows and otherwise reads once, few, many or a size class.

abundance: .; j_gene: TRBJ2-3; v_gene: TRBV5-4; CDR3aa: CASSLFLNTDTQYF
abundance: .; j_gene: TRBJ2-3; v_gene: TRBV27; CDR3aa: CASSPGTSVTDTQYF
abundance: .; j_gene: TRBJ2-1; v_gene: TRBV27; CDR3aa: CASRARQGASEQFF
abundance: .; j_gene: TRBJ1-1; v_gene: TRBV28; CDR3aa: CASGTGRTEAFF
abundance: .; j_gene: TRBJ2-3; v_gene: TRBV4-1; CDR3aa: CASSFRQGDLTDTQYF
abundance: .; j_gene: TRBJ1-6; v_gene: TRBV7-2; CDR3aa: CASSWGGQGNSPLHF
abundance: .; j_gene: TRBJ2-5; v_gene: TRBV10-3; CDR3aa: CAISGLLGPETQYF
abundance: .; j_gene: TRBJ1-6; v_gene: TRBV11-2; CDR3aa: CASRQGQGFASPLHF
abundance: .; j_gene: TRBJ1-3; v_gene: TRBV6-5; CDR3aa: CASSRLGTGVNTIYF
abundance: .; j_gene: TRBJ2-1; v_gene: TRBV11-1; CDR3aa: CASSLRLAPLGEQFF
abundance: .; j_gene: TRBJ1-6; v_gene: TRBV6-1; CDR3aa: CASSELGRVSPLHF
abundance: .; j_gene: TRBJ1-2; v_gene: TRBV27; CDR3aa: CASSLSRANYGYTF
abundance: .; j_gene: TRBJ2-1; v_gene: TRBV18; CDR3aa: CASSPRVGGSYNEQFF
abundance: .; j_gene: TRBJ1-2; v_gene: TRBV19; CDR3aa: CASSIDGQGRGGYTF
abundance: .; j_gene: TRBJ2-5; v_gene: TRBV7-7; CDR3aa: CASSLGGGLQETQYF
abundance: .; j_gene: TRBJ1-5; v_gene: TRBV18; CDR3aa: CASSPGTTLRGNQPQHF
abundance: once; j_gene: TRBJ2-2; v_gene: TRBV10-1; CDR3aa: CASRKRQGNTGELFF
abundance: once; j_gene: TRBJ1-2; v_gene: TRBV18; CDR3aa: CASSPAQGSLNSNYGYTF
abundance: .; j_gene: TRBJ2-3; v_gene: TRBV5-5; CDR3aa: CASSITGAFTDTQYF
abundance: .; j_gene: TRBJ2-3; v_gene: TRBV7-2; CDR3aa: CASSLGGAGGDTQYF
abundance: .; j_gene: TRBJ2-4; v_gene: TRBV28; CDR3aa: CASSGKSLAKNIQYF
abundance: .; j_gene: TRBJ2-5; v_gene: TRBV2; CDR3aa: CASLRSFDQETQYF
abundance: once; j_gene: TRBJ2-5; v_gene: TRBV4-1; CDR3aa: CASSQGNRVKETQYF
abundance: few; j_gene: TRBJ2-3; v_gene: TRBV28; CDR3aa: CASSLTQPDTQYF
abundance: .; j_gene: TRBJ1-1; v_gene: TRBV4-3; CDR3aa: CASSQDRAWPAFF
abundance: .; j_gene: TRBJ2-1; v_gene: TRBV10-1; CDR3aa: CASSDRRDRNNEQFF
abundance: .; j_gene: TRBJ1-2; v_gene: TRBV25-1; CDR3aa: CASSGLGGSNYGYTF
abundance: .; j_gene: TRBJ1-2; v_gene: TRBV19; CDR3aa: CASSITPGGTDYGYTF
abundance: .; j_gene: TRBJ2-7; v_gene: TRBV6-6; CDR3aa: CASSPRISGGSPYEQYF
abundance: .; j_gene: TRBJ2-1; v_gene: TRBV5-4; CDR3aa: CASSLGGLPYNEQFF
abundance: many; j_gene: TRBJ2-1; v_gene: TRBV2; CDR3aa: CASRATSGRVSNEQFF
abundance: few; j_gene: TRBJ1-2; v_gene: TRBV28; CDR3aa: CASLETDFYGYTF
abundance: .; j_gene: TRBJ2-5; v_gene: TRBV7-2; CDR3aa: CASSLLTRSSGKTQYF
abundance: once; j_gene: TRBJ2-3; v_gene: TRBV27; CDR3aa: CASSPGLAGILSTDTQYF
abundance: few; j_gene: TRBJ1-6; v_gene: TRBV28; CDR3aa: CASSLVTGASPLHF
abundance: .; j_gene: TRBJ2-3; v_gene: TRBV7-2; CDR3aa: CASSFQRDTDTQYF
abundance: .; j_gene: TRBJ2-7; v_gene: TRBV27; CDR3aa: CASSFLRGSYEQYF
abundance: .; j_gene: TRBJ2-7; v_gene: TRBV5-5; CDR3aa: CASSTGQSPSYEQYF
abundance: .; j_gene: TRBJ1-1; v_gene: TRBV19; CDR3aa: CASSLRPGIVTNTEAFF
abundance: .; j_gene: TRBJ2-7; v_gene: TRBV6-5; CDR3aa: CASSTGTGSYEQYF
abundance: .; j_gene: TRBJ2-3; v_gene: TRBV18; CDR3aa: CASSPRQADTQYF
abundance: .; j_gene: TRBJ1-3; v_gene: TRBV15; CDR3aa: CATSRQFDRSGNTIYF
abundance: .; j_gene: TRBJ2-2; v_gene: TRBV7-2; CDR3aa: CASRRQADTGELFF
abundance: .; j_gene: TRBJ2-2; v_gene: TRBV24-1; CDR3aa: CATSERTSGTGELFF
abundance: .; j_gene: TRBJ2-1; v_gene: TRBV5-4; CDR3aa: CASSLEGLVMNEQFF
abundance: .; j_gene: TRBJ2-3; v_gene: TRBV13; CDR3aa: CASSLTGFTDTQYF
abundance: few; j_gene: TRBJ1-2; v_gene: TRBV6-5; CDR3aa: CASSRGHDYGYTF
abundance: .; j_gene: TRBJ1-5; v_gene: TRBV28; CDR3aa: CASSRIDRELQPQHF
abundance: .; j_gene: TRBJ2-7; v_gene: TRBV19; CDR3aa: CASTPRDTYEQYF
abundance: .; j_gene: TRBJ1-5; v_gene: TRBV18; CDR3aa: CASSPTGHNTYSNQPQHF
abundance: few; j_gene: TRBJ1-4; v_gene: TRBV7-9; CDR3aa: CASSLLHRGSTNEKLFF
abundance: .; j_gene: TRBJ2-7; v_gene: TRBV10-3; CDR3aa: CAISADLGAGYEQYF
abundance: .; j_gene: TRBJ2-5; v_gene: TRBV7-8; CDR3aa: CASRPLRGQGDSETQYF
abundance: .; j_gene: TRBJ2-5; v_gene: TRBV5-6; CDR3aa: CASSLPDKSGETQYF
abundance: .; j_gene: TRBJ2-1; v_gene: TRBV7-3; CDR3aa: CASSPRDRAPNEQFF
abundance: .; j_gene: TRBJ1-5; v_gene: TRBV24-1; CDR3aa: CATSDFRGRHSGNQPQHF
abundance: .; j_gene: TRBJ1-2; v_gene: TRBV10-3; CDR3aa: CAISNRVFLDGYTF